The 3 T cell receptor beta chains below were found in one sample sequenced in a study of blood T cell repertoires in COVID-19. Clones were read by immunoSEQ multiplex PCR, and TCRdb kept only the in-frame ones, dropping some. The sample has about 250,000 clones; around 86% are singletons. Sequencing input: peripheral blood. The receptor source for this set is a woman aged 80 or over with COVID-19, enrolled during active disease.

This chain links TRBV3-1 (or the pseudogene TRBV3-2) with TRBJ1-1, with 7 bases fitting TRBD1. Germline lookup yields CDR1 LGHDT and CDR2 YNNKEL (reference sequence). There are 14 residues in the CDR3. The trim removed 3 bases at V and 4 bases at J, leaving 5 bases unmatched. CDR3 sequence (DNA): TGTGCCAGCAGCCAGGGCCCAGGGGGCACTGAAGCTTTCTTT. Protein product: CASSQGPGGTEAFF.

This clone was found many times. The chain carries TRBV12-3 or TRBV12-4 and TRBJ1-2; 7 positions agree with TRBD1. The junction had 5 bases not matched to a gene; V was cut back by 2 bases and J by 8 bases. The CDR3 consists of 13 residues. The CDR3 spells CASSLIGTAGYTF. CDR3 DNA sequence: TGTGCCAGCAGTTTAATTGGGACAGCGGGCTACACCTTC.

CDR3 DNA: TGTGCCAGCAGCCCCCCGGGGGGCACAGATACGCAGTATTTT. Translation: CASSPPGGTDTQYF. The chain joins TRBV9 to TRBJ2-3; D may be TRBD2 (6 bases). From germline, CDR1 is SGDLS and CDR2 YYNGEE. This CDR3 is 14 amino acids long. V gave up 4 bases and J gave up 1 base, with 10 bases separating them.